The sequence of this T cell receptor (beta chain) was determined in a study of shared clonotypes between healthy human individuals. Looking at the study overall: Each donor's CD8 memory used one plate, CD8 naive two, each CD4 subset three.

This clone was seen just once. Terminally differentiated effector memory CD45RA+ cells were excluded from the naive CD8 cells, which were CD45RO-negative and positively selected for CCR7. None of the donors, who were healthy HIV-negative adults, had recently had acute infections or vaccinations. Sequencing was performed with immunoSEQ multiplex PCR; in TCRdb, only in-frame clones are kept and a portion is missing. The sample yields 1.5 million to 2.5 million clones, over 85% seen once. This CDR3 is built from 15 residues. Germline CDR1 reads MNHEY; CDR2 reads SVGAGI. The V segment lost 8 bases and the J segment 4 bases; nucleotides outside the gene matches: 8.

The gene calls are TRBV6-5 and TRBJ2-1; TRBD2 agrees at 10 bases. Sequencing was performed on naive CD8+ T cells sorted from blood. The TCR originated in a young man in good health. The CDR3 nucleotides are TGTGCCAGCGCGATACTAGCGGGATTATACAATGAGCAGTTCTTC. Translation: CASAILAGLYNEQFF.